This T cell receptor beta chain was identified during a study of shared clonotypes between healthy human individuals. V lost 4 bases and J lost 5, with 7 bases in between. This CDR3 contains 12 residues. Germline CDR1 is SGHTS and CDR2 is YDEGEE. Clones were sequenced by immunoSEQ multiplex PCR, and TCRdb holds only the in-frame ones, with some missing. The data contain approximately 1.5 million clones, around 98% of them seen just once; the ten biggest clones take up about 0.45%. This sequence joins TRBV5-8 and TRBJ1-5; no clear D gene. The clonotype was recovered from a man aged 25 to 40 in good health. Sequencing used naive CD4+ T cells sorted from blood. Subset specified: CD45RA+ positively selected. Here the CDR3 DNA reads TGTGCCAGCAGCCTCATATATCAGCCCCAGCATTTT. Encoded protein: CASSLIYQPQHF.